The T cell receptor (beta chain) under discussion was sequenced for a study of follicular helper T cells after annual influenza vaccination. The table came from immunoSEQ multiplex PCR; TCRdb's copy has only in-frame clones and leaves some out. This repertoire shows 27,000 or so clones, approximately 80% found once; its top ten account for 0.95% to 1.5%. This CDR3 contains 14 residues. Germline V lookup: CDR1 MNHNS, CDR2 SASEGT. Losses at the gene ends were 0 bases for V and 7 bases for J; bases not matched to a gene: 4. As for time point: 2014-2015 season, pre-vaccination. The source was CXCR5+ CD38- circulating T follicular helper cells from blood, collected on the day of influenza vaccination. The subset: circulating Tfh, non-naive CD4+CXCR5+PD-1+ (ICOS+CD38+ or ICOS-CD38-). The receptor was isolated from an adult who received the influenza vaccine. This chain connects TRBV6-1 to TRBJ2-3; 7 bases fit TRBD1. CDR3 bases: TGTGCCAGCAGTGAAGCCCCAGGGGGTTATACGCAGTATTTT. Residues: CASSEAPGGYTQYF.